The 8 T cell receptor beta chains below were found in one sample sequenced in a study of blood T cell repertoires in COVID-19 (TCRdb year 2020). To prepare the library, the immunoSEQ multiplex PCR assay was applied. The immuneACCESS repertoire file appears here via TCRdb, limited to in-frame rearrangements. These files lack a portion of the clones; in checked studies, under half of the deficit traces to unresolved V genes, and the cause of the others is not known. The sample records about 250,000 clones, about nine tenths of which are singletons. The ten largest account for approximately 1.7% of the sample. The sequenced material came from PBMCs or T cells enriched from blood (not recorded which). The receptor source for this set is a man in his forties who had recovered from COVID-19.

The chain recombines TRBV7-7 with TRBJ2-1, with 9 bases lining up with TRBD2. Germline V gives CDR1 SSHAT, CDR2 FNYEAQ (reference sequence). The length of the CDR3 is 16 residues. V was pared by 1 base and J by 5 bases, with 6 bases of the junction left unmatched. The CDR3 DNA sequence: TGTGCCAGCAGCTTAGGGGGAGCGGGAGGCCACAATGAGCAGTTCTTC. It specifies CASSLGGAGGHNEQFF.

The rearrangement links TRBV5-5 to TRBJ2-5; weak D call: TRBD1 (6 bases). This CDR3 region has 16 residues. The germline V gene encodes CDR1 SGHKS and CDR2 YYEKEE (reference sequence). With 4 bases removed from V and 4 bases from J, the gap between germline ends came to 20 bases. CDR3 DNA: TGTGCCAGCAGCCACACCCCCAGGGGTATGTCAGAGACCCAGTACTTC. Residues: CASSHTPRGMSETQYF. The variable domain in full, completed from reference TRBV5-5 and TRBJ2-5, reads DAGVTQSPTHLIKTRGQQVTLRCSPISGHKSVSWYQQVLGQGPQFIFQYYEKEERGRGNFPDRFSARQFPNYSSELNVNALLLGDSALYLCASSHTPRGMSETQYFGPGTRLLVL.

This rearrangement joins TRBV7-9 to TRBJ1-1; 9 bases fit TRBD1. This CDR3 is 14 amino acids long. V was clipped by 4 bases and J by 6 bases; unmatched bases: 6. Looked up from germline, CDR1 is SEHNR and CDR2 is FQNEAQ (reference sequence). The CDR3 bases are TGTGCCAGCAGCTCCACGACAGGGGGGCCTGAAGCTTTCTTT. Protein sequence: CASSSTTGGPEAFF.

The chain carries TRBV5-1 and TRBJ2-7; 10 nucleotides align to TRBD2. The CDR3 has 14 amino acids. V lost 4 bases and J lost 3; bases outside the gene matches: 4. Germline CDR1 is SGHRS and CDR2 is YFSETQ. CDR3 in amino acids: CASSLTSGNYEQYF. CDR3 nucleotides: TGCGCCAGCAGCCTAACTAGCGGGAACTACGAGCAGTACTTC. Combining the CDR3 with reference TRBV5-1 and TRBJ2-7 gives the whole variable domain KAGVTQTPRYLIKTRGQQVTLSCSPISGHRSVSWYQQTPGQGLQFLFEYFSETQRNKGNFPGRFSGRQFSNSRSEMNVSTLELGDSALYLCASSLTSGNYEQYFGPGTRLTVT.

This clone was recorded only once. V and J are TRBV12-3 or TRBV12-4 and TRBJ1-6; TRBD1 is a possible D gene (5 bases). The CDR3 has 13 amino acids. Trimming took 5 bases from V and 14 from J, leaving 16 bases between them. The DNA for the CDR3 is TGTGCCAGCAGTCCCAGACAGCATGAGGCCCTCCACTTT. Encoded protein: CASSPRQHEALHF.

The chain is built from TRBV5-1 and TRBJ2-7, with TRBD2 identical over 8 bases. This CDR3 spans 14 amino acids. The germline gives CDR1 SGHRS, CDR2 YFSETQ. The junction had 4 bases not matched to a gene; V was cut back by 2 bases and J by 3 bases. CDR3 nucleotides: TGCGCCAGCAGCTTAGCGGGAGCTGGCTACGAGCAGTACTTC. Translated, it gives CASSLAGAGYEQYF.

The table lists this clone with a count of one. The rearrangement uses TRBV7-2 and TRBJ2-3; TRBD1 might be the D (5 bases). CDR1 is SGHTA and CDR2 is FQGNSA in the germline V gene. Trimming cost V 1 base and J 6 bases, with 8 bases left between them. This CDR3 region has 13 residues. Written as DNA, the CDR3 is TGTGCCAGCAGCTTAGGGACACCGGATACGCAGTATTTT. Translated, it gives CASSLGTPDTQYF.

This clone is a singleton in its sample. V is TRBV18 and J is TRBJ1-2, with D perhaps TRBD1 (6 bases). V lost 1 base to trimming and J lost 4 bases, with 22 bases between them. CDR3 length: 18 amino acids. Looked up from germline, CDR1 is KGHSH and CDR2 is LQKENI. The CDR3: CASSPLSGALGGGYGYTF. The CDR3 region has the DNA TGTGCCAGCTCACCACTAAGCGGGGCCCTCGGAGGGGGCTATGGCTACACCTTC.